This entry is about one T cell receptor (beta chain). What it binds is not known. In germline, CDR1 is SGHRS, CDR2 YFSETQ. The CDR3 runs 14 residues. The germline V and J ends were trimmed by 4 bases and 1 base, with 9 bases remaining between them. These data originate in a study of cytomegalovirus exposure and HLA in healthy donors. A multiplex PCR was run with 60 Vbeta primers and 13 Jbeta primers. Sequencing was performed with immunoSEQ multiplex PCR; in TCRdb, only in-frame clones are kept and a portion is missing. This sample carries 100,000 or so clones, 75% of them seen once, and the ten largest clones take roughly a tenth. Study observations and caveats: A later analysis by the authors found several of the most significant clusters apparently linked to common viral pathogens.

The specimen sequenced was PBMCs. This TCR was recovered from a man aged 45 to 65 in good health and CMV-seronegative. The V and J genes are TRBV5-1 and TRBJ1-3; D is perhaps TRBD1 (5 bases). CDR3 bases: TGCGCCAGCAGCCGAGGACAATCTGGAAACACCATATATTTT. This encodes CASSRGQSGNTIYF.